The next 23 T cell receptor beta chains were all read from a single sample in a study of shared clonotypes between healthy human individuals. Assay: immunoSEQ multiplex PCR; the TCRdb copy retains only in-frame clones and omits some. Of approximately 600,000 clones detected, 95% appear once; the ten largest clones hold around 0.11%. CD45RO-negative, CCR7-positively selected cells formed the naive CD8 fraction, excluding terminally differentiated effector memory CD45RA+ cells. Sequenced: naive CD8+ T cells sorted from blood. The source of these receptors is a woman in her twenties or thirties in good health.

The chain is built from TRBV19 and TRBJ2-3, with TRBD1 as a possible D gene (7 bases). The CDR3 is made up of 15 amino acids. V lost 8 bases and J 0 bases, leaving 15 bases between the germline ends. Germline V lookup: CDR1 LNHDA, CDR2 SQIVND (reference sequence). Here the CDR3 reads CASSGGSTSTDTQYF. The DNA for the CDR3 is TGTGCCAGTTCAGGGGGGAGTACTAGCACAGATACGCAGTATTTT.

V and J are TRBV19 and TRBJ2-1; 9 positions agree with TRBD2. With 5 bases clipped from V and 8 bases from J, the junction kept 10 bases outside the gene matches. Germline values: CDR1 LNHDA, CDR2 SQIVND (reference sequence). The CDR3 runs 15 residues. For the CDR3, the DNA is TGTGCCAGTAGTTGGCTAGCGGGGCCTGGGGATGAGCAGTTCTTC. It specifies CASSWLAGPGDEQFF.

The rearrangement joins TRBV27 to TRBJ2-7; tentative D call: TRBD1 (5 bases). Trimming shortened V by 5 bases and J by 6 bases, and 11 bases separated the two germline ends. This CDR3 has 12 residues. Germline CDR1 reads MNHEY; CDR2 reads SMNVEV (reference sequence). The CDR3 protein is CASSIQGGEQYF. CDR3 in DNA: TGTGCCAGCAGTATCCAGGGTGGCGAGCAGTACTTC.

This clone was detected once. The J gene is TRBJ2-4, the V gene TRBV30; no clear D gene. CDR1 GTSNPN and CDR2 SVGIG come from the germline V gene (reference sequence). The CDR3 has 14 residues. V was trimmed by 2 bases and J by 0 bases, leaving 8 bases between them. CDR3 sequence (DNA): TGTGCCTGGAGTCAAAGGTTAGCCAAAAACATTCAGTACTTC. Protein: CAWSQRLAKNIQYF.

This clone was seen only a few times. The genes are TRBV30 and TRBJ1-1; no clear D gene. Per germline, CDR1 GTSNPN and CDR2 SVGIG (reference sequence). V shed 0 bases and J shed 6 bases, with 5 bases lying between them. This CDR3 spans 11 amino acids. CDR3 sequence (DNA): TGTGCCTGGAGTGTCAAGCCTGAAGCTTTCTTT. This codes for CAWSVKPEAFF.

The chain is built from TRBV7-2 and TRBJ2-7; 8 nucleotides agree with TRBD2. V shed 3 bases, J shed 0 bases, and the junction held 4 bases outside the gene matches. The V gene's germline CDR1 is SGHTA and CDR2 FQGNSA. The CDR3 has 15 residues. Here the CDR3 DNA reads TGTGCCAGCAGCTTGGGGACTAGGGTCTCCTACGAGCAGTACTTC. As protein: CASSLGTRVSYEQYF.

The chain links TRBV5-5 to TRBJ2-7; maybe TRBD2 (5 bases). Trimming left V 4 bases short and J 13 bases short, with 21 bases between. Germline CDR1 reads SGHKS; CDR2 reads YYEKEE (reference sequence). The CDR3 runs 13 residues. CDR3 residues: CASSQRTADDGYF. For the CDR3, the DNA is TGTGCCAGCAGCCAAAGAACAGCGGACGATGGCTACTTC.

V is TRBV10-3 and J is TRBJ1-4; D is undetermined. V lost 0 bases, J lost 0 bases, and 8 bases lay in between. Germline V gene sequence: CDR1 ENHRY, CDR2 SYGVKD. This CDR3 has 16 residues. CDR3 DNA sequence: TGTGCCATCAGTGAGTCGTGGGGAGCAACTAATGAAAAACTGTTTTTT. Translation gives CAISESWGATNEKLFF.

This sequence joins TRBV9 and TRBJ2-3, with TRBD1 matching over 9 bases. The J segment lost 6 bases and the V segment lost 0 bases, leaving 2 bases of the junction unmatched. The length of the CDR3 is 14 residues. The germline V gene encodes CDR1 SGDLS and CDR2 YYNGEE. For the CDR3, the DNA is TGTGCCAGCAGCGTAGAGGGGACAGGGGATACGCAGTATTTT. It specifies CASSVEGTGDTQYF.

The CDR3 here is CATSRPQGQGGDTQYF. The CDR3 DNA follows: TGTGCCACCAGCAGACCCCAGGGACAGGGCGGAGATACGCAGTATTTT. The J gene is TRBJ2-3, the V gene TRBV15; 9 bases are a match to TRBD1. V gave up 2 bases and J gave up 5 bases; unmatched junction bases: 8. Looked up from germline, CDR1 is LNHNV and CDR2 is YYDKDF (reference sequence). This CDR3 is built from 16 residues. Full variable domain (remainder filled in from reference TRBV15 and TRBJ2-3): DAMVIQNPRYQVTQFGKPVTLSCSQTLNHNVMYWYQQKSSQAPKLLFHYYDKDFNNEADTPDNFQSRRPNTSFCFLDIRSPGLGDTAMYLCATSRPQGQGGDTQYFGPGTRLTVL.

CDR3 nucleotides: TGCGCCAGCAGCCTTTTCGGCAGAGCGAACACCGGGGAGCTGTTTTTT. As protein: CASSLFGRANTGELFF. The rearrangement links TRBV4-1 to TRBJ2-2; D is unclear. The V and J ends lost 4 bases and 0 bases respectively, with 12 bases between them. The CDR3 has 16 amino acids. Germline CDR1 and CDR2: MGHRA and YSYEKL.

This clone has more than one count but fewer than ten. V and J are TRBV27 and TRBJ2-7, with D perhaps TRBD1 (6 bases). The CDR3 consists of 15 residues. Trimming removed 4 bases from V and 2 bases from J, with 15 bases in between. CDR1 and CDR2 from the germline V gene are MNHEY and SMNVEV (reference sequence). The CDR3 is CASSSQGLPAYEQYF. Written as DNA, the CDR3 is TGTGCCAGCAGTTCGCAGGGGTTGCCGGCCTACGAGCAGTACTTC.

The chain links TRBV5-6 to TRBJ1-4; D ambiguous. Germline loops: CDR1 SGHDT, CDR2 YYEEEE. Trimming removed 2 bases from V and 1 base from J, with 6 bases in between. The CDR3 extends over 14 amino acids. In DNA form, the CDR3 reads TGTGCCAGCAGCTTTTGGGGAACTAATGAAAAACTGTTTTTT. It encodes CASSFWGTNEKLFF.

The V and J genes are TRBV5-1 and TRBJ2-7; 13 nucleotides line up with TRBD2. The length of the CDR3 is 15 residues. The V gene end was trimmed by 5 bases and the J gene end by 3 bases; junction bases not matched to a gene: 5. Per the germline V gene, CDR1 is SGHRS and CDR2 is YFSETQ. CDR3: CASRRGTSGNYEQYF. CDR3 coding DNA: TGCGCCAGCAGGAGGGGGACTAGCGGGAACTACGAGCAGTACTTC. Filled out from reference TRBV5-1 and TRBJ2-7, the complete variable domain reads KAGVTQTPRYLIKTRGQQVTLSCSPISGHRSVSWYQQTPGQGLQFLFEYFSETQRNKGNFPGRFSGRQFSNSRSEMNVSTLELGDSALYLCASRRGTSGNYEQYFGPGTRLTVT.

The chain joins TRBV6-6 to TRBJ2-1; 8 bases are shared with TRBD1. The CDR3 is 16 amino acids. The germline V gene encodes CDR1 MNHNY and CDR2 SVGAGI (reference sequence). V lost 6 bases to trimming and J lost 7 bases; unmatched junction nucleotides: 14. CDR3 protein: CASSHNDRGNLNEQFF. Here the CDR3 DNA reads TGTGCCAGCAGCCACAATGACAGGGGCAATTTGAATGAGCAGTTCTTC.

The rearrangement links TRBV7-9 to TRBJ1-1; tentatively, D is TRBD1 (5 bases). CDR1 and CDR2 from the germline V gene are SEHNR and FQNEAQ (reference sequence). Trimming took 1 base from V and 2 from J, leaving 11 bases between them. The CDR3 totals 15 residues. The CDR3 spells CASSLVGAVNTEAFF. The CDR3 nucleotides are TGTGCCAGCAGCTTAGTTGGGGCCGTCAACACTGAAGCTTTCTTT.

V usage is TRBV6-5 and J usage is TRBJ2-3; 10 bases match TRBD1. The CDR3 loop spans 16 amino acids. V shed 4 bases, J shed 2 bases, and the junction held 6 bases outside the gene matches. Per the germline V gene, CDR1 is MNHEY and CDR2 is SVGAGI. For the CDR3, the DNA is TGTGCCAGCAGTTCATCCGGGACAGGGGTCACAGATACGCAGTATTTT. Translated: CASSSSGTGVTDTQYF.

This clone was found once. The rearrangement joins TRBV4-1 to TRBJ1-2; D possibly corresponds to TRBD1 (5 bases). There are 15 residues in the CDR3. Trimming removed 0 bases at V and 5 bases at J, with 13 bases between. Germline-derived CDR1 and CDR2 are MGHRA and YSYEKL. CDR3 protein: CASSQDKGWEYGYTF. In DNA, the CDR3 is TGCGCCAGCAGCCAAGATAAGGGGTGGGAGTATGGCTACACCTTC.

The V call is TRBV19, the J call TRBJ2-1; 9 nucleotides line up with TRBD1. The ends lost 2 bases at V and 3 bases at J; junction bases unmatched: 8. The CDR3 loop spans 17 amino acids. Germline V lookup: CDR1 LNHDA, CDR2 SQIVND (reference sequence). CDR3 protein: CASSITGQGPNYNEQFF. The DNA of the CDR3 is TGTGCCAGTAGTATAACAGGACAGGGGCCAAACTACAATGAGCAGTTCTTC.

The gene calls are TRBV27 and TRBJ1-1; no clear D. The CDR3 loop spans 13 amino acids. Germline CDR1 MNHEY, CDR2 SMNVEV (reference sequence). Trimming took 8 bases from V and 0 from J, leaving 10 bases between them. CDR3 coding DNA: TGTGCCAGCTTCCCGGGATTGAACACTGAAGCTTTCTTT. It yields the protein CASFPGLNTEAFF.

The chain links TRBV2 to TRBJ1-2; no firm D call. This CDR3 is built from 14 residues. Germline V gene data show CDR1 as SNHLY and CDR2 as FYNNEI. The V end lost 2 bases, the J end lost 4 bases, and 11 bases lay between the germline ends. The CDR3 reads CASSEPGGTYGYTF. The CDR3 bases are TGTGCCAGCAGTGAACCGGGAGGAACCTATGGCTACACCTTC.

This chain joins TRBV4-1 and TRBJ1-2; TRBD1 matches at 7 bases. Losses at the gene ends were 3 bases for V and 5 bases for J; bases not matched to a gene: 12. The CDR3 is 16 residues long. The germline V gene has CDR1 MGHRA and CDR2 YSYEKL. Here the CDR3 DNA reads TGCGCCAGCAGCCACGAGAGACAGGGCCCTCTTTATGGCTACACCTTC. It specifies CASSHERQGPLYGYTF.

The chain couples TRBV18 to TRBJ2-5; D remains unclear. The J call is uncertain, as TRBJ2-7 better fits the DNA end. Germline V gives CDR1 KGHSH, CDR2 LQKENI. CDR3 size: 13 residues. Here the CDR3 reads CASSPEDAYEQYF. Written as DNA, the CDR3 is TGTGCCAGCTCTCCCGAAGACGCCTACGAGCAGTACTTC.